This T cell receptor (beta chain) emerged from a study of cytomegalovirus exposure and HLA in healthy donors. It was with 60 Vbeta and 13 Jbeta primers that the PCR ran. Assay: immunoSEQ multiplex PCR; the TCRdb copy retains only in-frame clones and omits some. This sample yields 70,000 to 95,000 clones, of which approximately 80% are seen a single time; 2% to 2.5% belongs to the top ten. Study outcomes and limitations: Later analysis identified several of the most significant clusters that appeared linked to common viral pathogens.

The ends lost 3 bases at V and 7 bases at J; junction bases unmatched: 5. Germline V gene lookup returns CDR1 KGHSH and CDR2 LQKENI. This CDR3 contains 15 residues. Of note for this clone: Its target is unknown.

The sequencing input was PBMCs. This chain uses TRBV18 with TRBJ1-6, with TRBD1 identical over 8 bases. This clonotype originated in a young man in good health and CMV-seronegative. The CDR3 nucleotides read TGTGCCAGCTCACCGCAGGGGACAGGCAATTCACCCCTCCACTTT. Translated: CASSPQGTGNSPLHF.